Following are 5 T cell receptor beta chains from one sample sequenced in a study of cytomegalovirus exposure and HLA in healthy donors. Researchers ran the PCR with 60 Vbeta and 13 Jbeta primers. Assay used: immunoSEQ multiplex PCR; TCRdb lists only in-frame clones, some missing. The sample gives 150,000 to 200,000 clones, roughly three quarters of which show up once; less than 15% is in the top ten. Sequenced input: PBMCs. All receptors derive from a woman between 50 and 59 years old in good health and CMV-seropositive.

The V call is TRBV7-2, the J call TRBJ2-1; 8 positions agree with TRBD2. This CDR3 has 14 amino acids. V lost 1 base and J lost 5; bases outside the gene matches: 1. Germline V gives CDR1 SGHTA, CDR2 FQGNSA. CDR3 coding DNA: TGTGCCAGCAGCTTAGTACTAGCGGACAATGAGCAGTTCTTC. Protein: CASSLVLADNEQFF.

This chain connects TRBV30 to TRBJ2-7; TRBD2 agrees at 9 bases. Germline CDR1 and CDR2: GTSNPN and SVGIG (reference sequence). The CDR3 is 14 residues long. The J segment lost 5 bases and the V segment lost 4 bases, leaving 9 bases of the junction unmatched. The CDR3 region has the DNA TGTGCCTGGAAACCGGGACTAGCAAGAAACGAGCAGTACTTC. It codes for CAWKPGLARNEQYF.

The V gene is TRBV4-1, the J gene TRBJ2-1, with D perhaps TRBD2 (6 bases). V lost 1 base and J lost 7, with 8 bases in between. This CDR3 contains 13 residues. Germline V gene data show CDR1 as MGHRA and CDR2 as YSYEKL. CDR3: CASSQARGNEQFF. The CDR3 DNA reads TGCGCCAGCAGCCAAGCCCGGGGGAATGAGCAGTTCTTC.

This rearrangement joins TRBV19 to TRBJ1-6; D unclear. Trimming removed 5 bases from V and 6 bases from J, with 11 bases in between. This CDR3 contains 14 residues. The germline gives CDR1 LNHDA, CDR2 SQIVND (reference sequence). Here the CDR3 reads CASSSSAGNSPLHF. In DNA, the CDR3 is TGTGCCAGTAGTTCTAGCGCCGGTAATTCACCCCTCCACTTT.

The chain combines TRBV30 with TRBJ1-2; TRBD1 aligns across 7 bases. Per the germline V gene, CDR1 is GTSNPN and CDR2 is SVGIG (reference sequence). Losses at the gene ends were 7 bases for V and 3 bases for J; bases not matched to a gene: 8. CDR3 length: 13 amino acids. CDR3 in DNA: TGTGCCTACCATGACAGGGAGGACTATGGCTACACCTTC. Translating it yields CAYHDREDYGYTF.